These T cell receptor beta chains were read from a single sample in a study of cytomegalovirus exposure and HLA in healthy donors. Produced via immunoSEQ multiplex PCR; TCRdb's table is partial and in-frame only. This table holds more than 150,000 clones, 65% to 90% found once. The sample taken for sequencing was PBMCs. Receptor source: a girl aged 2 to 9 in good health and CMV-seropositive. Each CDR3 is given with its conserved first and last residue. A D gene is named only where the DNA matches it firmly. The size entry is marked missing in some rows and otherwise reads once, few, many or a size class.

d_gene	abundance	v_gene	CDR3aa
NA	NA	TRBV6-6	CASMIQGREGYTF
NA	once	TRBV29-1	CSITGSSYEQYF
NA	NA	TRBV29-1	CSVARLGGARTTYEQYF
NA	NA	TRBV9	CASSVKGVGYGYTF
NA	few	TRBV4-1	CASSQDPRMEGTEAFF
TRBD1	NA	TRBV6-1	CASSMTGPYEQYF
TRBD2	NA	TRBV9	CASSVGLAGGLEDEQFF
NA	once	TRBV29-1	CSVEDPDRYDSYEQYF
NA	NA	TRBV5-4	CASSLVSSTPYEQYF
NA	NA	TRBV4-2	CASSQERSFAEEQPQHF
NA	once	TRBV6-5	CASSYAEGTYGYTF
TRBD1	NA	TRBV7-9	CASSLFDREYDYGYTF
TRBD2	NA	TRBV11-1	CASSLPRSGGASPNNEQFF
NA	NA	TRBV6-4	CASSVWTFTGELFF
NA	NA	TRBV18	CASSPVIDTEAFF
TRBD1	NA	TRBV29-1	CSVRGQGRSYNEQFF
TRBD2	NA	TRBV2	CASSTWTSGEITYQETQYF
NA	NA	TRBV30	CAWIDNSYEQYF
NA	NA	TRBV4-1	CASSPLAGVLDEAFF
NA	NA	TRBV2	CASSEERGGLYNEQFF
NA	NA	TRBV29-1	CSVSGWVRDTGELFF
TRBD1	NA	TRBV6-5	CASSDRGETQYF
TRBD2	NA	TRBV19	CASTLGTSGPLFF
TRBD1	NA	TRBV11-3	CASSRRGGTYEQYF
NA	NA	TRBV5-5	CASSLRVPTGNTIYF
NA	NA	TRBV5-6	CASDRRVQRFQETQYF